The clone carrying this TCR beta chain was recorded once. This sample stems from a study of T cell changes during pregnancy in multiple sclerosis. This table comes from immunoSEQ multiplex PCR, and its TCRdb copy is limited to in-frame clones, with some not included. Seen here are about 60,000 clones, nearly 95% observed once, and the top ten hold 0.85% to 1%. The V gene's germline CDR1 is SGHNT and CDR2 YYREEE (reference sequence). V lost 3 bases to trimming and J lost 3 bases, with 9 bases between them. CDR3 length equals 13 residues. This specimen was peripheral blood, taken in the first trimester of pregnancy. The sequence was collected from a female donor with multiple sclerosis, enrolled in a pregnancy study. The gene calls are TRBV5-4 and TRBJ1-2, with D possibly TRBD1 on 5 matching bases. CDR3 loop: CASSSGEDYGYTF. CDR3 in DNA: TGTGCCAGCAGCTCGGGGGAGGACTATGGCTACACCTTC.